A single sample is the source of the 16 T cell receptor beta chains below, sequenced in a study of shared clonotypes between healthy human individuals. Generated by immunoSEQ multiplex PCR, the TCRdb table keeps only in-frame clones and is missing some. Among some 2 million clones listed, roughly 94% were seen once. Sequencing was carried out using naive CD4+ T cells sorted from blood. Subset reported: CD45RA+ positively selected. Every receptor here comes from a man younger than 35 in good health.

This chain links TRBV19 with TRBJ1-1; 7 bases fit TRBD1. The length of the CDR3 is 15 residues. Germline CDR1 LNHDA, CDR2 SQIVND (reference sequence). Trimming cost V 5 bases and J 4 bases; bases outside gene matches: 10. The CDR3 nucleotides are TGTGCCAGTAGTGCTACAGGGGTGGGGTCCACTGAAGCTTTCTTT. Residues: CASSATGVGSTEAFF.

This clone was seen just once. Other DNA variants within this sample encode the same CDR3. The chain links TRBV9 to TRBJ2-3, with 14 nucleotides matching TRBD2. With 2 bases clipped from V and 4 bases from J, the junction kept 3 bases outside the gene matches. This CDR3 contains 16 residues. Germline values: CDR1 SGDLS, CDR2 YYNGEE. CDR3 sequence (DNA): TGTGCCAGCAGCGTCGGACTAGCGGGAGGACCAGATACGCAGTATTTT. Translating gives CASSVGLAGGPDTQYF. The whole variable domain, remainder taken from reference TRBV9 and TRBJ2-3, is DSGVTQTPKHLITATGQRVTLRCSPRSGDLSVYWYQQSLDQGLQFLIQYYNGEERAKGNILERFSAQQFPDLHSELNLSSLELGDSALYFCASSVGLAGGPDTQYFGPGTRLTVL.

Note on this clone: Other DNA sequences in this specimen translate into the identical CDR3. This chain connects TRBV7-9 to TRBJ2-2; D tentatively fits TRBD1 or TRBD2 (5 bases each). CDR3 size: 15 residues. V lost 0 bases and J 2 bases, leaving 7 bases between the germline ends. Germline V gives CDR1 SEHNR, CDR2 FQNEAQ (reference sequence). CDR3 sequence reads: CASSLAGTNTGELFF. The CDR3 DNA is TGTGCCAGCAGCTTAGCAGGGACCAACACCGGGGAGCTGTTTTTT.

The chain joins TRBV9 to TRBJ1-6; D perhaps matches TRBD1 (5 bases). This CDR3 region has 15 residues. CDR1 and CDR2 (germline): SGDLS, YYNGEE. V lost 2 bases and J lost 10, with 16 bases in between. CDR3 sequence reads: CASSVSPRVGSPLHF. The CDR3 nucleotides read TGTGCCAGCAGCGTTAGTCCCAGGGTGGGATCACCCCTCCACTTT.

The chain employs TRBV19 and TRBJ1-5, with TRBD1 as a possible D gene (6 bases). Germline loops: CDR1 LNHDA, CDR2 SQIVND (reference sequence). V lost 8 bases, J lost 6 bases, and 23 bases lay in between. CDR3 size: 16 residues. The CDR3 reads CASLGRAPTGSQPQHF. The CDR3 DNA is TGTGCCAGTCTAGGGCGAGCACCGACAGGTAGTCAGCCCCAGCATTTT. Full variable domain (rest looked up from reference TRBV19 and TRBJ1-5): DGGITQSPKYLFRKEGQNVTLSCEQNLNHDAMYWYRQDPGQGLRLIYYSQIVNDFQKGDIAEGYSVSREKKESFPLTVTSAQKNPTAFYLCASLGRAPTGSQPQHFGDGTRLSIL.

The CDR3 here is CASSLRTGEAFF. As DNA, the CDR3 is TGTGCCAGCAGCCTTCGGACAGGGGAAGCTTTCTTT. This rearrangement joins TRBV6-1 to TRBJ1-1; TRBD1 agrees at 8 bases. V was pared by 6 bases and J by 8 bases, with 5 bases of the junction left unmatched. The CDR3 has 12 amino acids. Germline loops: CDR1 MNHNS, CDR2 SASEGT.

This chain uses TRBV7-9 with TRBJ2-5; D is possibly TRBD2 (5 bases). The germline CDR1 and CDR2 sequences are SEHNR and FQNEAQ (reference sequence). V was clipped by 4 bases and J by 1 base, with 10 bases between them. The CDR3 runs to 14 residues. The CDR3 sequence: CASSSGRGQETQYF. The CDR3 nucleotides are TGTGCCAGCAGCTCAGGACGGGGCCAAGAGACCCAGTACTTC.

This rearrangement joins TRBV30 to TRBJ1-4; D remains ambiguous. The CDR3 runs to 14 residues. Germline values: CDR1 GTSNPN, CDR2 SVGIG (reference sequence). V was shortened by 6 bases and J by 0 bases, with 11 bases between the two germline ends. CDR3 in amino acids: CACRTVATNEKLFF. CDR3 sequence (DNA): TGTGCCTGCCGTACAGTTGCAACTAATGAAAAACTGTTTTTT.

This chain links TRBV2 with TRBJ2-5; no clear D. Germline assignment: CDR1 SNHLY and CDR2 FYNNEI. There are 11 residues in the CDR3. With 11 bases removed from V and 3 bases from J, the gap between germline ends came to 10 bases. For the CDR3, the DNA is TGTGCCGTCTCAGGAGAAGAGACCCAGTACTTC. It specifies CAVSGEETQYF. The whole variable domain, filled in from reference TRBV2 and TRBJ2-5, reads EPEVTQTPSHQVTQMGQEVILRCVPISNHLYFYWYRQILGQKVEFLVSFYNNEISEKSEIFDDQFSVERPDGSNFTLKIRSTKLEDSAMYFCAVSGEETQYFGPGTRLLVL.

The table lists this clone with a count of one. The V call is TRBV7-2, the J call TRBJ2-5; 8 positions agree with TRBD1. The V and J ends lost 7 bases and 4 bases, in that order; junction bases with no gene match: 8. The germline gives CDR1 SGHTA, CDR2 FQGNSA. The CDR3 totals 14 residues. CDR3 DNA: TGTGCCAGCAACCTAGACAGGGGACGAGAGACCCAGTACTTC. Its protein product is CASNLDRGRETQYF.

The chain is built from TRBV5-6 and TRBJ2-7; perhaps D is TRBD1 or TRBD2 (5 bases each). CDR1 is SGHDT and CDR2 is YYEEEE in the germline V gene. The CDR3 is made up of 14 amino acids. Trimming pared 4 bases from V and 5 bases from J, leaving 16 bases between. CDR3 sequence: CASSQGGRVHEQYF. The CDR3 nucleotides are TGTGCCAGCAGCCAAGGAGGCAGGGTGCACGAGCAGTACTTC.

The chain is built from TRBV5-1 and TRBJ2-4; 7 bases are a match to TRBD2. The CDR3 extends over 14 amino acids. Per germline, CDR1 SGHRS and CDR2 YFSETQ. The ends lost 3 bases at V and 8 bases at J; junction bases unmatched: 8. The CDR3 loop is CASSSRAGADIQYF. DNA for the CDR3: TGCGCCAGCAGCTCCAGGGCGGGAGCAGACATTCAGTACTTC.

The chain joins TRBV9 to TRBJ2-2, with D hard to call. V lost 0 bases, J lost 0 bases, and 12 bases lay in between. This CDR3 contains 17 residues. Germline V CDR1 and CDR2: SGDLS, YYNGEE. The CDR3 coding sequence is TGTGCCAGCAGCGTAGATGGGGAACGGACGAACACCGGGGAGCTGTTTTTT. Its protein product is CASSVDGERTNTGELFF.

This clone has a single count. The chain employs TRBV10-2 and TRBJ1-2; TRBD1 is a possible D gene (6 bases). Germline V gene data show CDR1 as WSHSY and CDR2 as SAAADI. Trimming left V 7 bases short and J 6 bases short, with 18 bases between. CDR3 length: 14 residues. The CDR3 DNA reads TGCGCCAGCACCGAGGGGGGGGCGGGTCATGGCTACACCTTC. Amino acid sequence: CASTEGGAGHGYTF.

This chain uses TRBV28 with TRBJ1-1, with D unresolved. Germline CDR1 is MDHEN and CDR2 is SYDVKM. The CDR3 runs 16 residues. Trimming removed 5 bases at V and 1 base at J, with 17 bases between. The CDR3 coding sequence is TGTGCCAGCAGTACTCACAGCCTACTTGCGAACACTGAAGCTTTCTTT. The encoded protein is CASSTHSLLANTEAFF.

V and J are TRBV5-4 and TRBJ2-1; D tentatively fits TRBD1 or TRBD2 (5 bases each). Germline V gene data show CDR1 as SGHNT and CDR2 as YYREEE (reference sequence). This CDR3 spans 15 amino acids. With 2 bases removed from V and 4 bases from J, the gap between germline ends came to 13 bases. CDR3 loop: CASSLGTERYNEQFF. CDR3 DNA: TGTGCCAGCAGCTTAGGGACGGAGAGATACAATGAGCAGTTCTTC.